This T cell receptor (beta chain) came from a study of OX40 agonist ivuxolimab in advanced cancers. Study-level background: The patients got ivuxolimab, which is an agonistic anti-OX40 (CD134) antibody.

This clone was counted ten times or more. The CDR3 covers 16 residues. The junction had 14 bases not matched to a gene; V was cut back by 7 bases and J by 6 bases. The germline gives CDR1 LNHDA, CDR2 SQIVND (reference sequence). Autoimmune disease history or systemic immunosuppression excluded patients. Data came from immunoSEQ multiplex PCR; TCRdb stores just in-frame clones and leaves some out. In the table there are tens of thousands of clones, 80% to 90% of which are singletons. The gene calls are TRBV19 and TRBJ1-5, with 8 bases fitting TRBD1. The clonotype was recovered from an adult with an advanced solid tumor such as melanoma, head and neck, liver or kidney cancer. This specimen consisted of CD4+ or CD8+ T cells sorted from blood, obtained in a trial of the OX40 agonist ivuxolimab. CDR3 loop: CASTRSARGHSQPQHF. Here the CDR3 DNA reads TGTGCCAGTACAAGGAGCGCCAGGGGGCATTCTCAGCCCCAGCATTTT.